This TCR beta chain comes out of a study of blood T cells in healthy people across ages. CDR1 and CDR2 from the germline V gene are SGHTA and FQGNSA. Trimming shortened V by 5 bases and J by 4 bases, and 16 bases separated the two germline ends. The CDR3 sequence is 15 residues long. Primers used in a second PCR of roughly 6 to 11 cycles were a sample-barcoded 5' primer and a J-beta primer mix. Each single sample gave us at least 2.5 million CDR3-containing paired-end reads. From the 5' RACE reads, TCRdb called clonotypes with MiXCR, one entry per CDR3 protein. This table has 850,000 or so distinct CDR3 sequences, about 30% appearing once. This clonotype was recorded many times.

This TCR came from a woman aged 80 or over in good health. The V call is TRBV7-2, the J call TRBJ2-3; D is uncertain. Sequencing was carried out using blood. This CDR3 is CASSPNPAGPDTQYF. The CDR3 coding sequence is TGTGCCAGCAGCCCTAACCCGGCAGGACCAGATACGCAGTATTTT.